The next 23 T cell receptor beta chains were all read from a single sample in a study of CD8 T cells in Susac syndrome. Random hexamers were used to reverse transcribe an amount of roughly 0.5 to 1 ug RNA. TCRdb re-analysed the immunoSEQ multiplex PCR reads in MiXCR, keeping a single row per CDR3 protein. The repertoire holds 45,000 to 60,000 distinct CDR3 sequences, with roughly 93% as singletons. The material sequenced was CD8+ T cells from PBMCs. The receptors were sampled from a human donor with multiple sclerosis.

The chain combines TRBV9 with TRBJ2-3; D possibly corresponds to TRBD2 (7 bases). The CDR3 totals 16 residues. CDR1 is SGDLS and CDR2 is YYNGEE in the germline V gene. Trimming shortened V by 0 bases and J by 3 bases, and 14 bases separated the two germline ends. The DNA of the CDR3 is TGTGCCAGCAGCGTAGAAGGGGGGGGGCCAACAGATACGCAGTATTTT. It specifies CASSVEGGGPTDTQYF.

The CDR3 nucleotides read TGCAGCGTTAAACTCGGAATGAACACTGAAGCTTTCTTT. As protein: CSVKLGMNTEAFF. The chain is built from TRBV29-1 and TRBJ1-1; D unresolved. V lost 5 bases to trimming and J lost 0 bases, with 10 bases between them. The CDR3 runs 13 residues. The germline gives CDR1 SQVTM, CDR2 ANQGSEA.

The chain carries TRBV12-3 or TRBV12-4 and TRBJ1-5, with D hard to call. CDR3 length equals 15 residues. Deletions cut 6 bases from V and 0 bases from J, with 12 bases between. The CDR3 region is CASRIDGNSNQPQHF. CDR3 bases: TGTGCCAGCAGGATAGACGGTAATAGCAATCAGCCCCAGCATTTT.

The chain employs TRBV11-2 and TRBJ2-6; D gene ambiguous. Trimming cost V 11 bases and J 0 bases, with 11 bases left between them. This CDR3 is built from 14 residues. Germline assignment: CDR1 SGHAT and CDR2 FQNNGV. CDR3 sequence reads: CAGLPGSGANVLTF. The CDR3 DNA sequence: TGTGCCGGCCTACCTGGCTCTGGGGCCAACGTCCTGACTTTC.

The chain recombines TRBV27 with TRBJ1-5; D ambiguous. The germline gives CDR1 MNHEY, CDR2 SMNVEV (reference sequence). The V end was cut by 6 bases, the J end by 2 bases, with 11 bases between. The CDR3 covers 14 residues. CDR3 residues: CASRGTEGNQPQHF. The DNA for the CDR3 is TGTGCCAGCAGGGGAACTGAGGGCAATCAGCCCCAGCATTTT.

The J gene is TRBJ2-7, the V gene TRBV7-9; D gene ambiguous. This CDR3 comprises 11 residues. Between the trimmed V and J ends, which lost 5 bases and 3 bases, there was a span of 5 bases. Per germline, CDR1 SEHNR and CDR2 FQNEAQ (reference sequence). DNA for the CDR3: TGTGCCAGCAGCGCCTACTACGAGCAGTACTTC. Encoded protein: CASSAYYEQYF.

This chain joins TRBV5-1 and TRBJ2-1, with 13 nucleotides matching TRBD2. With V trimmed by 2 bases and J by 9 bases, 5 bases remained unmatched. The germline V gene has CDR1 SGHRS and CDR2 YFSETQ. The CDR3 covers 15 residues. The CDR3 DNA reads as TGCGCCAGCAGCTTACTAGCGGGGGGGCTAAGTGAGCAGTTCTTC. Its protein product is CASSLLAGGLSEQFF.

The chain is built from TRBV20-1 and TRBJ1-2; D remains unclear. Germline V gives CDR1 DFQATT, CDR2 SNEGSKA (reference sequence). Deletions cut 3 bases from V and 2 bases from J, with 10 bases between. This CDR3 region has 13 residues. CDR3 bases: TGCAGTGCTAGTATCAGGACGAACTATGGCTACACCTTC. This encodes CSASIRTNYGYTF.

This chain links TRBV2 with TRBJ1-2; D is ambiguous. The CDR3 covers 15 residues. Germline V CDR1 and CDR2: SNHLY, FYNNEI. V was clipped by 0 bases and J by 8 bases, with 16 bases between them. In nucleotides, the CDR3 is TGTGCCAGCAGTGAAGCCAAGGACGGTTACACCGGCTACACCTTC. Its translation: CASSEAKDGYTGYTF.

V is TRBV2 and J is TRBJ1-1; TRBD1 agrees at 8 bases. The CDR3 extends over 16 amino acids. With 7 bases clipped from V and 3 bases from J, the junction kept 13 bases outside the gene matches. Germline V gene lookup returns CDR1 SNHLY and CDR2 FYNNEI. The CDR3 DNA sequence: TGTGCCAGCACCGAAAGGGACAGGAGGTTGGACACTGAAGCTTTCTTT. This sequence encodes CASTERDRRLDTEAFF.

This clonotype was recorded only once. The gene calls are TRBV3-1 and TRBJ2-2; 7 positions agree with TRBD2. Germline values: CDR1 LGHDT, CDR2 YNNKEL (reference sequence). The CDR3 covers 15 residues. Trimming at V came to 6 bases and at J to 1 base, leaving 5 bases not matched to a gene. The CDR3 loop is CASRVKRGNTGELFF. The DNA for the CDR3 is TGTGCCAGCAGAGTTAAGCGGGGGAACACCGGGGAGCTGTTTTTT.

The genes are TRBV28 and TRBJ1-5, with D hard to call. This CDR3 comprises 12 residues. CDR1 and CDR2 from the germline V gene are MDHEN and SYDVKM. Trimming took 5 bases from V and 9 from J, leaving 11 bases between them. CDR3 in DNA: TGTGCCAGCAGTCCAATCAAGCGGCCCCAGCATTTT. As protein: CASSPIKRPQHF.

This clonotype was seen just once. CDR3 protein: CASGWPDRTQETQYF. In DNA form, the CDR3 reads TGTGCTAGTGGTTGGCCGGACAGAACGCAAGAGACCCAGTACTTC. This sequence joins TRBV12-5 and TRBJ2-5, with a weak D call TRBD1 (6 bases). The germline V and J ends were trimmed by 4 bases and 2 bases, with 14 bases remaining between them. Germline V lookup: CDR1 LGHNT, CDR2 FRNRAP. This CDR3 spans 15 amino acids.

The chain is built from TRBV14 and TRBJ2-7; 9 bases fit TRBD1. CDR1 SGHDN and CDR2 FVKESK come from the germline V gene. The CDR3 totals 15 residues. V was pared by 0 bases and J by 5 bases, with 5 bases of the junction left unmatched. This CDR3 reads CASSQERQGEDEQYF. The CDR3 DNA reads TGTGCCAGCAGCCAAGAGAGACAGGGGGAAGACGAGCAGTACTTC.

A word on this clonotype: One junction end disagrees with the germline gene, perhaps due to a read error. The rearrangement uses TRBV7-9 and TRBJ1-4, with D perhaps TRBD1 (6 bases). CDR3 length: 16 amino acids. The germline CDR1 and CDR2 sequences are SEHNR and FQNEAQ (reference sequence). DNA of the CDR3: TGTGCCAGCAGCGCGAACGGACAGCCTAATAATGAAAACCTGTTTTTT. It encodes CASSANGQPNNENLFF.

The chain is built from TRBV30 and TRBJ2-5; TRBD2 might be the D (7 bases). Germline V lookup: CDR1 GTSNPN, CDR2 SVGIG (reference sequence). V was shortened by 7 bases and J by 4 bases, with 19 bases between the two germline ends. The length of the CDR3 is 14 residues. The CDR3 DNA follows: TGTGCCTCCTCCTGGGGGGGGGCGTCAGAGACCCAGTACTTC. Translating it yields CASSWGGASETQYF.

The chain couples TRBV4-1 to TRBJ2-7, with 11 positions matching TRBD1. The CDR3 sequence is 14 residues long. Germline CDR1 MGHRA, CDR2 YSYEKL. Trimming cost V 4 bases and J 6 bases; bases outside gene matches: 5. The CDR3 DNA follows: TGCGCCAGCAGCCCTGGGACAGGGGGATCCGAGCAGTACTTC. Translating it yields CASSPGTGGSEQYF.

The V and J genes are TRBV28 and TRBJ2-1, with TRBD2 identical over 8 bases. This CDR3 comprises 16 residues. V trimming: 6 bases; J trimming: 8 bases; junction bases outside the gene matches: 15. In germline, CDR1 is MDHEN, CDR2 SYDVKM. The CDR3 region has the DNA TGTGCCAGCAGCGGTAGCGGGAACGCCTTCAGGGATGAGCAGTTCTTC. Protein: CASSGSGNAFRDEQFF.

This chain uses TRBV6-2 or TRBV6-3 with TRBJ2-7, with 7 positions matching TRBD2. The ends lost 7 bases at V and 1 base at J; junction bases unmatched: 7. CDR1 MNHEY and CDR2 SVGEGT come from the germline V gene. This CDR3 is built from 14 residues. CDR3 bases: TGTGCCAGCACCCTCGGGGGGATTTCCTACGAGCAGTACTTC. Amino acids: CASTLGGISYEQYF.

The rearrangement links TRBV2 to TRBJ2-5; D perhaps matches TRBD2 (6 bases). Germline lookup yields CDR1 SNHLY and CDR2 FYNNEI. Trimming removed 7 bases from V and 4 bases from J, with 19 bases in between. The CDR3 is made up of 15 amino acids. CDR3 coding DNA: TGTGCCAGCATAGCCCGGGACTGGGTCGGAGAGACCCAGTACTTC. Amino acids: CASIARDWVGETQYF. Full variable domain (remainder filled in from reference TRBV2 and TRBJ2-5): EPEVTQTPSHQVTQMGQEVILRCVPISNHLYFYWYRQILGQKVEFLVSFYNNEISEKSEIFDDQFSVERPDGSNFTLKIRSTKLEDSAMYFCASIARDWVGETQYFGPGTRLLVL.

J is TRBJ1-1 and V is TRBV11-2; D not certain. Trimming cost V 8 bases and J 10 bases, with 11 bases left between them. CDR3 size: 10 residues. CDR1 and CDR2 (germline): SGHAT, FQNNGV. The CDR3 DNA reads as TGTGCCAGCCACCGGGAACGAGCTTTCTTT. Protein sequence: CASHRERAFF.

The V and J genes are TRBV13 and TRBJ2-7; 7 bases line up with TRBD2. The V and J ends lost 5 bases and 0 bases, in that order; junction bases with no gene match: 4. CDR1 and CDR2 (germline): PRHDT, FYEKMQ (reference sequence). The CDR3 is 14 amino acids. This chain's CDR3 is CASSPRGSSYEQYF. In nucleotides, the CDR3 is TGTGCCAGCAGCCCGCGGGGGAGCTCCTACGAGCAGTACTTC.

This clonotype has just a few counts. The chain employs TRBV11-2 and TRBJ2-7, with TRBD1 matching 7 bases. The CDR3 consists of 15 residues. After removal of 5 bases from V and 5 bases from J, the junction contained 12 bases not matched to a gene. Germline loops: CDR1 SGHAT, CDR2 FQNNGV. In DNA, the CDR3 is TGTGCCAGCAGCGCAGCCGGATACAGGGGAGACGAGCAGTACTTC. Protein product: CASSAAGYRGDEQYF.